In this sample, the clone carrying this T cell receptor beta chain is medium-sized. CDR1 is SGHDT and CDR2 is YYEEEE in the germline V gene. CDR3 length: 17 residues. The trim removed 3 bases at V and 0 bases at J, leaving 4 bases unmatched. Time point denoted: sample taken at primary tumor resection. Unsorted whole RNA samples from tumor, nontumor lung or frozen PBMC were sequenced. 72 TRACERx patients with early, untreated non-small cell lung cancer donated samples. The data belong to a study of spatial heterogeneity in lung cancer. TCR cDNA molecules each carried a unique molecular identifier. TCRdb independently ran MiXCR on the 5' RACE reads; one entry per CDR3 protein. The sample yields 1,100 or so distinct CDR3 sequences, approximately 6.8% seen once.

The chain couples TRBV5-6 to TRBJ2-7; 15 bases are a match to TRBD2. This TCR was recovered from a male donor with early-stage non-small cell lung cancer. Sequencing used normal lung tissue next to the tumor, obtained at surgery. DNA of the CDR3: TGTGCCAGCAGCTCTGGGACTAGCGGGAGGCCCTCCTACGAGCAGTACTTC. Amino acid sequence: CASSSGTSGRPSYEQYF. The whole variable domain, filled in from reference TRBV5-6 and TRBJ2-7, reads DAGVTQSPTHLIKTRGQQVTLRCSPKSGHDTVSWYQQALGQGPQFIFQYYEEEERQRGNFPDRFSGHQFPNYSSELNVNALLLGDSALYLCASSSGTSGRPSYEQYFGPGTRLTVT.